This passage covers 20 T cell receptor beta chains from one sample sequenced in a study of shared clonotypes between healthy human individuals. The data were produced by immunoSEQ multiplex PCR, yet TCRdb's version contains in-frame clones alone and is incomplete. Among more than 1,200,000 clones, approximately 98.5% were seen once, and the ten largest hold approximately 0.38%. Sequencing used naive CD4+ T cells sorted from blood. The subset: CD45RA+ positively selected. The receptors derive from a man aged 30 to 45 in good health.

In DNA form, the CDR3 reads TGTGCCAGCAACCCAGGGAGCGGGCATGGCGAGACCCAGTACTTC. Its protein is CASNPGSGHGETQYF. This chain connects TRBV9 to TRBJ2-5, with D maybe TRBD2 (6 bases). In germline, CDR1 is SGDLS, CDR2 YYNGEE. V lost 6 bases and J 5 bases, leaving 20 bases between the germline ends. This CDR3 contains 15 residues.

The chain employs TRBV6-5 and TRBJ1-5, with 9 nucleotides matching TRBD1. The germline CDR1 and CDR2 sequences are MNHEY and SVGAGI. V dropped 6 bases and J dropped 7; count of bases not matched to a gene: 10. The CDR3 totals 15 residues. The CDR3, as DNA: TGTGCCAGCAGGTCCTCCGGGACAGGGAGCCAGCCCCAGCATTTT. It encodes CASRSSGTGSQPQHF.

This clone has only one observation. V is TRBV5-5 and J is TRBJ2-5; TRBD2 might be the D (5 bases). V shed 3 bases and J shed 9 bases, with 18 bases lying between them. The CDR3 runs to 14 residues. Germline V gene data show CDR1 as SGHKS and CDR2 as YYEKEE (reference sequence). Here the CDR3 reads CASSWELAPSSQYF. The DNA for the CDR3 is TGTGCCAGCAGCTGGGAGTTGGCCCCATCTTCCCAGTACTTC.

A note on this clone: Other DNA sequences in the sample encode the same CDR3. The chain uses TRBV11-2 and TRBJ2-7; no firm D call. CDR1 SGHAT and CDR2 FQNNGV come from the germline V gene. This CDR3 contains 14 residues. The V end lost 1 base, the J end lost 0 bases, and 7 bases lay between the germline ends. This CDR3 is CASSLGALSYEQYF. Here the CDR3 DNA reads TGTGCCAGCAGCTTAGGGGCTCTCTCCTACGAGCAGTACTTC.

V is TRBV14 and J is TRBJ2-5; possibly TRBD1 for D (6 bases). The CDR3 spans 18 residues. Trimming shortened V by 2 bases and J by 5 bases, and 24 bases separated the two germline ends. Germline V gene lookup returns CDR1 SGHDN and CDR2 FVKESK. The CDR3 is CASSQKEWGTGLRETQYF. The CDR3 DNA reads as TGTGCCAGCAGCCAAAAAGAATGGGGCACAGGGTTACGGGAGACCCAGTACTTC.

The CDR3 region has the DNA TGTGCCAGCAGCAGATCCGGGACAGAGTTATACAAAGAGACCCAGTACTTC. It is translated as CASSRSGTELYKETQYF. The V and J genes are TRBV7-9 and TRBJ2-5; 7 nucleotides line up with TRBD1. J gave up 3 bases and V 5 bases, and 15 bases lay outside the gene matches. Per the germline V gene, CDR1 is SEHNR and CDR2 is FQNEAQ (reference sequence). The CDR3 has 17 amino acids.

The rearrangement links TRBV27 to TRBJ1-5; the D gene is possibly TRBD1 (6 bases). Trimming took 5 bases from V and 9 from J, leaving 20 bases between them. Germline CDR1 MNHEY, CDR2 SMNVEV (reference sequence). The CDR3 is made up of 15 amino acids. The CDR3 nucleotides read TGTGCCAGCAGTGTGGACAGAGGTAATCCGTGGCCCCAGCATTTT. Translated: CASSVDRGNPWPQHF.

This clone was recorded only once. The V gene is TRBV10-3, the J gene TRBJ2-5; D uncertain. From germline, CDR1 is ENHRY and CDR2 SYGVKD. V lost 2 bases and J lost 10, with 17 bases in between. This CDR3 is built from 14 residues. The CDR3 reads CAISEPGTSRDQYF. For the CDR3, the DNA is TGTGCCATCAGTGAGCCAGGCACGAGTAGGGACCAGTACTTC.

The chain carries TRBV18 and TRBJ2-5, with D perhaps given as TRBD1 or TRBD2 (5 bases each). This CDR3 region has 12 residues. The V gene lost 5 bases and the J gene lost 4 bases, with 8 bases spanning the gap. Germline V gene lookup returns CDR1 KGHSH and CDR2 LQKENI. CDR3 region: CASSGGPETQYF. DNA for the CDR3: TGTGCCAGCTCAGGGGGTCCAGAGACCCAGTACTTC.

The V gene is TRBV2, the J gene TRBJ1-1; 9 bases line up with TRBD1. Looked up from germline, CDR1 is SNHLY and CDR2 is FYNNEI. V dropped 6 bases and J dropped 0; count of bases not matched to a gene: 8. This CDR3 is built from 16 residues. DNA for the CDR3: TGTGCCAGCAGCACCGGGACAGGGTCCATGAACACTGAAGCTTTCTTT. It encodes CASSTGTGSMNTEAFF. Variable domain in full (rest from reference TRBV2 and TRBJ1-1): EPEVTQTPSHQVTQMGQEVILRCVPISNHLYFYWYRQILGQKVEFLVSFYNNEISEKSEIFDDQFSVERPDGSNFTLKIRSTKLEDSAMYFCASSTGTGSMNTEAFFGQGTRLTVV.

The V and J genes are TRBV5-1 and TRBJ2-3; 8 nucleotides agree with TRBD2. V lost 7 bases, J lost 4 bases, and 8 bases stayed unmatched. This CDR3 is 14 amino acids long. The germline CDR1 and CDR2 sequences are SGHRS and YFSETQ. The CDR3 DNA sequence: TGCGCCAGCTCCGGCGGAGCGGGGGCAGATACGCAGTATTTT. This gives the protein CASSGGAGADTQYF.

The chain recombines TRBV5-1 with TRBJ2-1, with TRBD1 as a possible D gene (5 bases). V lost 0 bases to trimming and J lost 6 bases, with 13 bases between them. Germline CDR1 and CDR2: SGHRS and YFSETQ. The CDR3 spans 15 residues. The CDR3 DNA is TGCGCCAGCAGCTTGGGCGTGGGAAGGGGCAATGAGCAGTTCTTC. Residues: CASSLGVGRGNEQFF.

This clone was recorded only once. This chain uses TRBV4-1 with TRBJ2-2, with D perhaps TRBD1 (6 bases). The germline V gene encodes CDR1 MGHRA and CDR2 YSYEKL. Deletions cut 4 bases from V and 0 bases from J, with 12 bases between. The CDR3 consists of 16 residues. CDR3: CASSPQDRSNTGELFF. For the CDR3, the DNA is TGCGCCAGCAGCCCTCAGGACAGATCGAACACCGGGGAGCTGTTTTTT.

CDR3 amino acids: CASSEENTEAFF. DNA of the CDR3: TGTGCCAGCTCCGAGGAGAACACTGAAGCTTTCTTT. The chain uses TRBV2 and TRBJ1-1; no reliable D call. V lost 8 bases, J lost 1 base, and 8 bases lay in between. The CDR3 extends over 12 amino acids. Looked up from germline, CDR1 is SNHLY and CDR2 is FYNNEI. Supplemented by reference TRBV2 and TRBJ1-1, the full variable domain reads EPEVTQTPSHQVTQMGQEVILRCVPISNHLYFYWYRQILGQKVEFLVSFYNNEISEKSEIFDDQFSVERPDGSNFTLKIRSTKLEDSAMYFCASSEENTEAFFGQGTRLTVV.

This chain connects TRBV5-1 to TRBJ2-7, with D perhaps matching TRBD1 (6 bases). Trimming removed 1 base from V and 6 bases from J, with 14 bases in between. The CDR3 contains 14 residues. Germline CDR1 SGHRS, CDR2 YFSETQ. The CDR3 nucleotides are TGCGCCAGCAGCTTGAATGTGGGGACATCCGAGCAGTACTTC. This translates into CASSLNVGTSEQYF. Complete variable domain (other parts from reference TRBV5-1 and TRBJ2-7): KAGVTQTPRYLIKTRGQQVTLSCSPISGHRSVSWYQQTPGQGLQFLFEYFSETQRNKGNFPGRFSGRQFSNSRSEMNVSTLELGDSALYLCASSLNVGTSEQYFGPGTRLTVT.

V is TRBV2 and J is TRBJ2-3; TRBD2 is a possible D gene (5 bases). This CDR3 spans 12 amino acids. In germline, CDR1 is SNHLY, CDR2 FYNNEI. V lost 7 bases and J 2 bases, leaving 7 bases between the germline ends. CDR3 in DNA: TGTGCCAGCACGGGGTTCACAGATACGCAGTATTTT. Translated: CASTGFTDTQYF.

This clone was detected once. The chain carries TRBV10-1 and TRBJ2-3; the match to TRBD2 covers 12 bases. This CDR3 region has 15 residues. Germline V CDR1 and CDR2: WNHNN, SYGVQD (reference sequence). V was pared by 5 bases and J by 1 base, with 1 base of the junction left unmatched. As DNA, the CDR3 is TGCGCCAGCAGTCGACTAGCGGGGGGCACAGATACGCAGTATTTT. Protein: CASSRLAGGTDTQYF.

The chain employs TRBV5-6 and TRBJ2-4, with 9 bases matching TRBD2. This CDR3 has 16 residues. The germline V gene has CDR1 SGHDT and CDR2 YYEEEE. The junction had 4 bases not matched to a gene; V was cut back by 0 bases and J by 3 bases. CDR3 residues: CASSLGLAEVKNIQYF. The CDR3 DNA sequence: TGTGCCAGCAGCTTGGGACTAGCGGAAGTCAAAAACATTCAGTACTTC.

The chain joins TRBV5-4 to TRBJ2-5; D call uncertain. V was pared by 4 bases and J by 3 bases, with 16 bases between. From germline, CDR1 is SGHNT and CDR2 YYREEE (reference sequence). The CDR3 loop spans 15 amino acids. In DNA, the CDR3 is TGTGCCAGCAGCCGGGTAGCCCACCCGAAAGAGACCCAGTACTTC. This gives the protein CASSRVAHPKETQYF.

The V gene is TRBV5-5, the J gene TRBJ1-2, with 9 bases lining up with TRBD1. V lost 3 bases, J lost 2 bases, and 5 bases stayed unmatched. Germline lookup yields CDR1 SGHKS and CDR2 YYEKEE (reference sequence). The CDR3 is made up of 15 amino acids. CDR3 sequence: CASSSTGGINYGYTF. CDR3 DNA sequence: TGTGCCAGCAGCTCGACAGGGGGTATAAACTATGGCTACACCTTC. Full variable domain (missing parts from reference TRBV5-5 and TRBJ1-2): DAGVTQSPTHLIKTRGQQVTLRCSPISGHKSVSWYQQVLGQGPQFIFQYYEKEERGRGNFPDRFSARQFPNYSSELNVNALLLGDSALYLCASSSTGGINYGYTFGSGTRLTVV.